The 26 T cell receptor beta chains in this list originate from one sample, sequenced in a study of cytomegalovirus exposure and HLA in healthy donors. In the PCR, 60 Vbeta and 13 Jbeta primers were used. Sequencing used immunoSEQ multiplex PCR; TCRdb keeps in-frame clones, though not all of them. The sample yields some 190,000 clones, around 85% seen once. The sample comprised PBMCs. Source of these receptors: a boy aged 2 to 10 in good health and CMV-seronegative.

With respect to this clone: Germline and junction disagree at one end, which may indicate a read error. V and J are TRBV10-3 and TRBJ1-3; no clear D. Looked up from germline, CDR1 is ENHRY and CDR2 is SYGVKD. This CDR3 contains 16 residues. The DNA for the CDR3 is TGTGCCATCAGTGGGCACAGTCCCTCAACTGGTAACACCATATATTTT. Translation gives CAISGHSPSTGNTIYF.

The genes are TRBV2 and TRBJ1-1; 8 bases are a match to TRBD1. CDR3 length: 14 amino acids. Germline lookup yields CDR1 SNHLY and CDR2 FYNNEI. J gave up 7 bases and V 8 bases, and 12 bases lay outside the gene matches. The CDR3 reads CASAPDRGEDEAFF. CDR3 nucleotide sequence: TGTGCCAGCGCTCCTGACAGGGGAGAGGATGAAGCTTTCTTT.

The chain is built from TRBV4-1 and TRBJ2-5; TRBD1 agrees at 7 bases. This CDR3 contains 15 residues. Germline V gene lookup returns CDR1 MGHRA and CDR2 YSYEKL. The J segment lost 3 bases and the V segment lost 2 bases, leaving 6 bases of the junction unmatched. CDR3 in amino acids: CASSQHTGAKETQYF. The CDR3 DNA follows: TGCGCCAGCAGCCAACATACAGGGGCCAAAGAGACCCAGTACTTC.

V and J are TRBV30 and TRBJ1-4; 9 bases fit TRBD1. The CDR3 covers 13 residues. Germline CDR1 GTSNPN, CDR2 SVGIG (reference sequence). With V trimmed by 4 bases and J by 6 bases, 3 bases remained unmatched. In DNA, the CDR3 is TGTGCCTGGAACAGGGGGCGGGATGAAAAACTGTTTTTT. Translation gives CAWNRGRDEKLFF.

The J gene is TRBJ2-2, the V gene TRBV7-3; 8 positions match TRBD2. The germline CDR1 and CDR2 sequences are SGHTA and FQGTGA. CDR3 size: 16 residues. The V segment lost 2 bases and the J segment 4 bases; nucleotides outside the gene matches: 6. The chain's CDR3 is CASSLYGTSGTGELFF. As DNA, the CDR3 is TGTGCCAGCAGCTTATACGGGACTAGTGGCACCGGGGAGCTGTTTTTT.

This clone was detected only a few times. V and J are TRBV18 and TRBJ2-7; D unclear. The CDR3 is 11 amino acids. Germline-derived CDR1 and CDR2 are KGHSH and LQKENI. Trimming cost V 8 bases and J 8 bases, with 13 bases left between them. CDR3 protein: CASAQTHKQYF. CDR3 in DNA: TGTGCCAGCGCGCAGACTCATAAGCAGTACTTC.

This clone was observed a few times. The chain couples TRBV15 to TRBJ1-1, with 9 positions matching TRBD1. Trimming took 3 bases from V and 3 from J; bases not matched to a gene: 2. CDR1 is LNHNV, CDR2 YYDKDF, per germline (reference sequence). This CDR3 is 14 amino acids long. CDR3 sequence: CATSSRDRDTEAFF. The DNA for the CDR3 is TGTGCCACCAGCAGCCGGGACAGGGACACTGAAGCTTTCTTT.

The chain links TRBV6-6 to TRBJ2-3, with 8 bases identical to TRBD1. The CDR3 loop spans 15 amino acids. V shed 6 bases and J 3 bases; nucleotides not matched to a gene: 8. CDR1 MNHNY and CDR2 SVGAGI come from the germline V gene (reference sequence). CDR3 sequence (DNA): TGTGCCAGCAGATCCCAGGGGGCGCCAACAGATACGCAGTATTTT. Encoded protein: CASRSQGAPTDTQYF.

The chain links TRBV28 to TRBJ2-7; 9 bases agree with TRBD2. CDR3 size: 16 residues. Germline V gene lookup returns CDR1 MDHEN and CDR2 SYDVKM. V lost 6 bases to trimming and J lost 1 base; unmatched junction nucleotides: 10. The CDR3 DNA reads TGTGCCAGCAGCACAAAGACTAGCGGCCAATCCTACGAGCAGTACTTC. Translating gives CASSTKTSGQSYEQYF.

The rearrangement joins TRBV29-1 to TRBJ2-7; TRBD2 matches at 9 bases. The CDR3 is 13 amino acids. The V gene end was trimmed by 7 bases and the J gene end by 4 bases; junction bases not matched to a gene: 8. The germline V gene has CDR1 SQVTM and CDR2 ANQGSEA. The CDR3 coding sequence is TGCAGCGGTGGGGGACTAGCCGAATACGAGCAGTACTTC. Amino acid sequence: CSGGGLAEYEQYF.

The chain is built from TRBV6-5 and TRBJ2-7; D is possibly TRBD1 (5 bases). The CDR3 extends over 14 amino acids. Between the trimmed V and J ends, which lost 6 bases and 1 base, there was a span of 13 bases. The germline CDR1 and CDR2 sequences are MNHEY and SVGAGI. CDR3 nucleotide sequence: TGTGCCAGCAGCCAAGACAGCGTGTCCTACGAGCAGTACGTC. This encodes CASSQDSVSYEQYV.

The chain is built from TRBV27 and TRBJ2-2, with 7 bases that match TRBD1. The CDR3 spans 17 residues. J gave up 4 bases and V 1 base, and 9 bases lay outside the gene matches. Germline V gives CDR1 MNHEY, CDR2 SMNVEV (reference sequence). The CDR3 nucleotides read TGTGCCAGCAGTTTATTGGTACAGGGGTTAGGCACCGGGGAGCTGTTTTTT. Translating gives CASSLLVQGLGTGELFF.

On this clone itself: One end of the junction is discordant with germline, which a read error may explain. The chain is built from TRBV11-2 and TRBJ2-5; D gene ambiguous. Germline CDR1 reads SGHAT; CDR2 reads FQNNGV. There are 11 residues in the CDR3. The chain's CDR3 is CASSPEEAQYF. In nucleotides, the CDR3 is TGTGCCAGCAGCCCTGAAGAGGCCCAGTACTTC.

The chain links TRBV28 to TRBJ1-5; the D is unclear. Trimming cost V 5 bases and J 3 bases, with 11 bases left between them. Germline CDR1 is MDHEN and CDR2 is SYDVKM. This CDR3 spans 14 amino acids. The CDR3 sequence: CASSRGGSNQPQHF. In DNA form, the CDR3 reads TGTGCCAGCAGTCGGGGAGGTTCCAATCAGCCCCAGCATTTT.

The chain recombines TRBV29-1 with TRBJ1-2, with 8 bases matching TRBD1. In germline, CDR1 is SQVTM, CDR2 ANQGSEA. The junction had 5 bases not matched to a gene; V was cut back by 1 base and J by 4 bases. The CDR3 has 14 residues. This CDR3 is CSVEAQDRVYGYTF. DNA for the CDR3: TGCAGCGTTGAAGCTCAGGACAGGGTCTATGGCTACACCTTC.

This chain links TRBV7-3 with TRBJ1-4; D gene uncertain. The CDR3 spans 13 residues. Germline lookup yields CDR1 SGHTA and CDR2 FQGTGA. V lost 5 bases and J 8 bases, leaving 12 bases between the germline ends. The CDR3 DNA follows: TGTGCCAGCAGCCCCGGACCGGGGGAAAAACTGTTTTTT. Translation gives CASSPGPGEKLFF.

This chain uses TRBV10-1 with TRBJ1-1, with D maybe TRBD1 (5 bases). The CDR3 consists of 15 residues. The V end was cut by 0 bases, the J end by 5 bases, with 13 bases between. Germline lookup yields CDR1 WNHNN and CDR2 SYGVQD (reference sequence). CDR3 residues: CASSESTASRTEAFF. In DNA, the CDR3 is TGCGCCAGCAGTGAGTCGACAGCCAGTCGAACTGAAGCTTTCTTT.

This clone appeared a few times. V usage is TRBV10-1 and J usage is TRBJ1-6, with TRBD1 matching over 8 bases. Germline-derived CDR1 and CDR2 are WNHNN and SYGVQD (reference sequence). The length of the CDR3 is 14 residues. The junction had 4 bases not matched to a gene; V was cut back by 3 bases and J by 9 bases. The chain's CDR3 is CASSEGQGASPLHF. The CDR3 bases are TGCGCCAGCAGTGAAGGGCAGGGGGCTTCACCCCTCCACTTT.

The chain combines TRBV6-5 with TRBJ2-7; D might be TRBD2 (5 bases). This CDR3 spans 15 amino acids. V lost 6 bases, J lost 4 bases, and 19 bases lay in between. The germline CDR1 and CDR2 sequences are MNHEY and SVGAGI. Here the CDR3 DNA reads TGTGCCAGCAGCTCCCTACCCGGGGAGATATACGAGCAGTACGTC. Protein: CASSSLPGEIYEQYV.

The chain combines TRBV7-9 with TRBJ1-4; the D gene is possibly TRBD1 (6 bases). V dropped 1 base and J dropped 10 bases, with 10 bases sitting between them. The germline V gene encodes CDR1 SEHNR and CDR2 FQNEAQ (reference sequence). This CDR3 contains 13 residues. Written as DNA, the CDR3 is TGTGCCAGCAGCTTAGAGGGAGGGGGAAAACTGTTTTTT. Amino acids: CASSLEGGGKLFF.

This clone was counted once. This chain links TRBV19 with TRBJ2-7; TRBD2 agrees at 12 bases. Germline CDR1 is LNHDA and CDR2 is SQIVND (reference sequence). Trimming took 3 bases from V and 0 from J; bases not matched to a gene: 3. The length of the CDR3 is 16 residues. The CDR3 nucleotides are TGTGCCAGTAGTATCGGACTAGCGGGACACTCCTACGAGCAGTACTTC. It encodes CASSIGLAGHSYEQYF.

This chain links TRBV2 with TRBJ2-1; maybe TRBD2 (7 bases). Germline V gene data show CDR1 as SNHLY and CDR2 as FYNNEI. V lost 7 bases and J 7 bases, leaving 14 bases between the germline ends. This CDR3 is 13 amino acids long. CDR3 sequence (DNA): TGTGCCAGCAATAAAGGGGGGGTGAATGAGCAGTTCTTC. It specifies CASNKGGVNEQFF.

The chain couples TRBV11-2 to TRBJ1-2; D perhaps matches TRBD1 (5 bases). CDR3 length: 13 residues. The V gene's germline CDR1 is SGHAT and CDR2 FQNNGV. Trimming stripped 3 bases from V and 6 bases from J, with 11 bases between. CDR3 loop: CASSFQGGDGYTF. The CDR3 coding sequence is TGTGCCAGCAGCTTCCAGGGCGGGGATGGCTACACCTTC.

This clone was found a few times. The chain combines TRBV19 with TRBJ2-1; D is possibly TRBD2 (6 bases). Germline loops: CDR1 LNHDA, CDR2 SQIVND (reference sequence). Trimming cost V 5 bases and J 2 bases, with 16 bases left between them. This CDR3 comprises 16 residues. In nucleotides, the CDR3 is TGTGCCAGTAGTCCCATGGCGGGAAGCGCCTACAATGAGCAGTTCTTC. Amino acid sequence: CASSPMAGSAYNEQFF.

Written as DNA, the CDR3 is TGTGCCAGCAGCTTAGGAATGGGAGTAAACTATGGCTACACCTTC. Encoded protein: CASSLGMGVNYGYTF. This chain joins TRBV7-9 and TRBJ1-2, with D uncertain. The CDR3 loop spans 15 amino acids. V gave up 1 base and J gave up 2 bases, with 11 bases separating them. Germline CDR1 SEHNR, CDR2 FQNEAQ (reference sequence). Full variable domain (outside the CDR3, taken from reference TRBV7-9 and TRBJ1-2): DTGVSQNPRHKITKRGQNVTFRCDPISEHNRLYWYRQTLGQGPEFLTYFQNEAQLEKSRLLSDRFSAERPKGSFSTLEIQRTEQGDSAMYLCASSLGMGVNYGYTFGSGTRLTVV.

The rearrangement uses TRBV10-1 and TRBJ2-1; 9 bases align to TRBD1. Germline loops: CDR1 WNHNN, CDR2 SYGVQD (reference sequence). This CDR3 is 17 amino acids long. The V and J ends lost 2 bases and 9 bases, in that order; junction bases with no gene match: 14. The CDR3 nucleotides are TGCGCCAGCAGTGAGCGGGTTCTGGGACAGGGTCGACGTGAGCAGTTCTTC. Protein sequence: CASSERVLGQGRREQFF.